The entry below gives a single T cell receptor beta chain sequence along with its context. Its antigen is unknown. The entry originates in a study of CD8+ T cells in alopecia areata. Sequencing relied on a cDNA template that was reverse transcribed from extracted RNA. TCRdb's table, derived via immunoSEQ multiplex PCR, lists solely in-frame clones and lacks some. The table lists some 190,000 clones, approximately 60% of them singletons. Study conclusions and caveats: Scalp samples also yield sequences from resident alphabeta T cells of normal skin.

Per the germline V gene, CDR1 is GTSNPN and CDR2 is SVGIG (reference sequence). The CDR3 covers 15 residues. V lost 2 bases and J 2 bases, leaving 15 bases between the germline ends. The sample's treatment: oral pan-JAK inhibitor, 5-10 mg twice daily. This rearrangement joins TRBV30 to TRBJ1-1; D gene unclear. The clonotype originates from a human donor with alopecia areata. The material sequenced was CD4+ T cells sorted from blood, taken at week 4, from a patient treated with tofacitinib. The CDR3 here is CAWSSEVPPNTEAFF. The CDR3 DNA reads as TGTGCCTGGAGTTCCGAGGTACCCCCAAACACTGAAGCTTTCTTT.